This TCR beta chain was retrieved from a study of OX40 agonist ivuxolimab in advanced cancers. Study background: Three patients, one with hepatocellular carcinoma and two with cutaneous melanoma, achieved partial responses. Study results and caveats: There was clonal expansion of CD4+ and CD8+ blood T cells by week 6 at 0.1 to 3.0 mg/kg.

This clone has a handful of counts. The antigen is undetermined. Sequencing used immunoSEQ multiplex PCR; TCRdb keeps in-frame clones, though not all of them. The repertoire includes approximately 75,000 clones, under 95% of them detected once, and 0.37% sits in the top ten. From germline, CDR1 is LGHNT and CDR2 FRNRAP. CDR3 length: 15 amino acids. J was trimmed by 8 bases and V by 6 bases; bases with no gene match: 11. The chain combines TRBV12-5 with TRBJ2-1, with 9 bases identical to TRBD2. This specimen was CD4+ or CD8+ T cells sorted from blood, taken in a trial of the OX40 agonist ivuxolimab. The source is an adult with an advanced solid tumor such as melanoma, head and neck, liver or kidney cancer. The CDR3 DNA follows: TGTGCTAGTGGGAAAGGACTAGCGAGCGGGGATGAGCAGTTCTTC. Translated: CASGKGLASGDEQFF.